This TCR beta chain was sequenced during a study of cytomegalovirus exposure and HLA in healthy donors. Measured with immunoSEQ multiplex PCR; TCRdb has only the in-frame clones, and not every one. Among 150,000 to 200,000 clones, approximately 80% were seen once, and the ten largest hold roughly 6.5%. The CDR3 contains 13 residues. The V gene's germline CDR1 is MGHDK and CDR2 SYGVNS. Germline trimming cut 5 bases from V and 3 bases from J; bases unmatched to any gene: 3. Whole-study results and caveats: The tendency of first-cohort TCR clusters to co-occur in the 130 or so validation repertoires was identified by a subsequent analysis. In vitro experiments confirmed that a few CMV-associated chains were specific for CMV antigens. It was about 150 TCR beta chains that were listed as cytomegalovirus-associated.

Note on this clone: What it binds is not known.

The TCR comes from a man aged 18 to 35 in good health and CMV-seropositive. The sequenced sample was PBMCs. The chain employs TRBV25-1 and TRBJ2-7; 8 positions agree with TRBD1. The chain's CDR3 is CASSSGQDYEQYF. The CDR3 nucleotides read TGTGCCAGCAGTTCGGGACAGGACTACGAGCAGTACTTC.